The 30 T cell receptor beta chains below were found in one sample sequenced in a study of shared clonotypes between healthy human individuals (dated by TCRdb to about 2020). The library relied on the immunoSEQ multiplex PCR assay. TCRdb holds this immuneACCESS table with in-frame rearrangements only. Some clones are missing; in checked studies, unresolved V genes explain under half, and the rest has no known cause. In this sample the table shows over a million clones, around 98.5% of which occur a single time. Around 0.33% of the sample rests with the top ten. The sample comprised naive CD4+ T cells sorted from blood. The sample's cell subset or site, from its label and the paper: CD45RA+ positively selected. The origin of the receptors is a man aged 25-45 years in good health.

The chain carries TRBV9 and TRBJ2-1, with 7 bases aligning to TRBD2. CDR3 length: 15 residues. Losses at the gene ends were 1 base for V and 3 bases for J; bases not matched to a gene: 4. The germline V gene has CDR1 SGDLS and CDR2 YYNGEE. The CDR3 region has the DNA TGTGCCAGCAGCGTACAGGCTAGCGGCTACAATGAGCAGTTCTTC. Translating it yields CASSVQASGYNEQFF.

This clone was recorded once. Other DNA sequences within the sample encode an identical CDR3. The chain employs TRBV18 and TRBJ2-3; D call uncertain. The V end was cut by 3 bases, the J end by 6 bases, with 10 bases between. Germline V lookup: CDR1 KGHSH, CDR2 LQKENI. This CDR3 region has 13 residues. DNA of the CDR3: TGTGCCAGCTCACCCGGAGTGACGGATACGCAGTATTTT. Its translation is CASSPGVTDTQYF.

The rearrangement links TRBV19 to TRBJ2-7, with TRBD2 as a possible D gene (6 bases). The CDR3 consists of 16 residues. Trimming cost V 7 bases and J 3 bases, with 22 bases left between them. Per germline, CDR1 LNHDA and CDR2 SQIVND (reference sequence). This chain's CDR3 is CASTLTWRQGGYEQYF. The CDR3 DNA is TGTGCCAGTACCCTAACATGGAGGCAGGGAGGCTACGAGCAGTACTTC.

The J gene is TRBJ2-7, the V gene TRBV10-1; perhaps TRBD2 as D (5 bases). The germline CDR1 and CDR2 sequences are WNHNN and SYGVQD (reference sequence). The CDR3 loop spans 14 amino acids. Deletions cut 4 bases from V and 3 bases from J, with 13 bases between. The CDR3 DNA reads as TGCGCCAGCAGTGTAAGAGGGAAGAGCTACGAGCAGTACTTC. The encoded protein is CASSVRGKSYEQYF.

The chain has TRBV6-6 and TRBJ1-2; tentatively, D is TRBD1 (5 bases). CDR1 is MNHNY, CDR2 SVGAGI, per germline (reference sequence). The V and J ends lost 5 bases and 7 bases respectively, with 8 bases between them. The length of the CDR3 is 11 residues. The CDR3 here is CASSQGGGYTF. As DNA, the CDR3 is TGTGCCAGCAGTCAGGGCGGTGGCTACACCTTC.

The chain has TRBV28 and TRBJ2-1; D is uncertain. The CDR3 length is 13 residues. Germline V CDR1 and CDR2: MDHEN, SYDVKM. The V end was cut by 5 bases, the J end by 2 bases, with 7 bases between. This chain's CDR3 is CASSDAPYNEQFF. The CDR3 DNA follows: TGTGCCAGCAGTGATGCCCCCTACAATGAGCAGTTCTTC.

V usage is TRBV28 and J usage is TRBJ2-3; 10 bases fit TRBD1. Germline CDR1 and CDR2: MDHEN and SYDVKM. The V segment lost 4 bases and the J segment 7 bases; nucleotides outside the gene matches: 8. This CDR3 is built from 15 residues. The CDR3 DNA sequence: TGTGCCAGCAGTTCCTCGGGACAGGGGATACATACGCAGTATTTT. Amino acids: CASSSSGQGIHTQYF.

About this clone itself: The germline gene is not matched at one end of the junction; a read error may be the cause. CDR3 region: CASSSGLLKGVF. The CDR3 DNA reads TGTGCCAGCAGTTCCGGACTACTCAAAGGCGTCTTC. The chain couples TRBV28 to TRBJ2-1, with a possible D match to TRBD2 (6 bases). Germline lookup yields CDR1 MDHEN and CDR2 SYDVKM. CDR3 size: 12 residues.

The chain couples TRBV6-1 to TRBJ1-5; D is uncertain. Trimming stripped 2 bases from V and 5 bases from J, with 7 bases between. Germline lookup yields CDR1 MNHNS and CDR2 SASEGT. This CDR3 comprises 13 residues. The CDR3 DNA follows: TGTGCCAGCAGTGAAACCATGGATCAGCCCCAGCATTTT. Its translation is CASSETMDQPQHF.

The V and J genes are TRBV30 and TRBJ2-1; TRBD2 matches at 8 bases. CDR3 length: 17 amino acids. Unmatched junction bases numbered 20, after V lost 5 bases and J lost 8 bases. Germline V gene lookup returns CDR1 GTSNPN and CDR2 SVGIG (reference sequence). The CDR3: CAWRDIRWSGGEDEQFF. The CDR3 nucleotides read TGTGCCTGGCGGGATATAAGATGGTCCGGGGGGGAAGATGAGCAGTTCTTC.

V usage is TRBV4-1 and J usage is TRBJ1-3; D gene unclear. V was shortened by 2 bases and J by 1 base, with 0 bases between the two germline ends. Per germline, CDR1 MGHRA and CDR2 YSYEKL. The CDR3 length is 12 residues. The CDR3 loop is CASSQSGNTIYF. CDR3 nucleotides: TGCGCCAGCAGCCAATCTGGAAACACCATATATTTT.

The chain recombines TRBV25-1 with TRBJ1-1; 7 bases are shared with TRBD1. Germline-derived CDR1 and CDR2 are MGHDK and SYGVNS. V dropped 4 bases and J dropped 4; count of bases not matched to a gene: 6. This CDR3 is built from 14 residues. CDR3 in DNA: TGTGCCAGCAGTGCCCTGACAGGGTTCACTGAAGCTTTCTTT. It is translated as CASSALTGFTEAFF.

V usage is TRBV30 and J usage is TRBJ1-1; D remains unclear. This CDR3 comprises 14 residues. The germline V and J ends were trimmed by 5 bases and 0 bases, with 13 bases remaining between them. Germline loops: CDR1 GTSNPN, CDR2 SVGIG (reference sequence). The CDR3 here is CAWGLRPMNTEAFF. The CDR3 DNA reads as TGTGCCTGGGGCCTTCGACCGATGAACACTGAAGCTTTCTTT. Complete variable domain (other parts from reference TRBV30 and TRBJ1-1): SQTIHQWPATLVQPVGSPLSLECTVEGTSNPNLYWYRQAAGRGLQLLFYSVGIGQISSEVPQNLSASRPQDRQFILSSKKLLLSDSGFYLCAWGLRPMNTEAFFGQGTRLTVV.

The chain uses TRBV27 and TRBJ1-1, with TRBD1 matching 8 bases. The germline gives CDR1 MNHEY, CDR2 SMNVEV (reference sequence). The CDR3 is 13 residues long. V lost 5 bases to trimming and J lost 4 bases; unmatched junction nucleotides: 3. CDR3 DNA sequence: TGTGCCAGCAGTCAGGGGACAGGCACTGAAGCTTTCTTT. This sequence encodes CASSQGTGTEAFF.

With respect to this clone: The DNA is omitted, as the CDR3 cannot be located on it reliably, and the CDR3 follows TCRdb's listing. The V call is TRBV28, the J call TRBJ2-3. The germline V gene has CDR1 MDHEN and CDR2 SYDVKM. Inclusive of both ends, the CDR3 amounts to 12 amino acids. This CDR3 reads CASSFLADTQYF.

The chain is built from TRBV9 and TRBJ1-5; maybe TRBD1 (6 bases). Germline V CDR1 and CDR2: SGDLS, YYNGEE. Trimming stripped 3 bases from V and 4 bases from J, with 14 bases between. The CDR3 covers 15 residues. The CDR3 DNA follows: TGTGCCAGCAGCGGGGGCGCAGGGGTAAATCAGCCCCAGCATTTT. Its protein product is CASSGGAGVNQPQHF.

The CDR3 region is CASSAGTLKETQYF. The CDR3 coding sequence is TGCGCCAGCAGCGCCGGGACATTAAAAGAGACCCAGTACTTC. J is TRBJ2-5 and V is TRBV5-1, with D possibly TRBD1 on 6 matching bases. Germline V lookup: CDR1 SGHRS, CDR2 YFSETQ. The CDR3 loop spans 14 amino acids. Trimming removed 4 bases from V and 3 bases from J, with 13 bases in between.

The chain uses TRBV14 and TRBJ2-5; 10 bases map to TRBD2. Germline CDR1 SGHDN, CDR2 FVKESK. Trimming at V came to 0 bases and at J to 0 bases, leaving 10 bases not matched to a gene. There are 19 residues in the CDR3. CDR3 nucleotide sequence: TGTGCCAGCAGCCAAGACGGTAGCGGGAGGACCTGGAACCAAGAGACCCAGTACTTC. It codes for CASSQDGSGRTWNQETQYF.

The chain links TRBV15 to TRBJ2-5; D unresolved. The V gene lost 8 bases and the J gene lost 5 bases, with 9 bases spanning the gap. This CDR3 spans 11 amino acids. The germline CDR1 and CDR2 sequences are LNHNV and YYDKDF (reference sequence). The CDR3 sequence: CATRQIETQYF. CDR3 nucleotide sequence: TGTGCCACCCGGCAGATTGAGACCCAGTACTTC.

This chain connects TRBV5-1 to TRBJ1-1; D is perhaps TRBD1 (5 bases). V dropped 6 bases and J dropped 2 bases, with 8 bases sitting between them. CDR1 is SGHRS, CDR2 YFSETQ, per germline. The CDR3 totals 12 residues. As DNA, the CDR3 is TGCGCCAGCACCGGGACTAACACTGAAGCTTTCTTT. Translating it yields CASTGTNTEAFF.

V gene TRBV30 combines with J gene TRBJ2-3, with TRBD2 matching 8 bases. After removal of 3 bases from V and 6 bases from J, the junction contained 8 bases not matched to a gene. The CDR3 is 14 residues long. The germline V gene encodes CDR1 GTSNPN and CDR2 SVGIG (reference sequence). The CDR3 coding sequence is TGTGCCTGGAGCTTCCGGGAGGGTAAGGATACGCAGTATTTT. Translated, it gives CAWSFREGKDTQYF.

The rearrangement uses TRBV18 and TRBJ2-1, with 7 nucleotides matching TRBD1. Per the germline V gene, CDR1 is KGHSH and CDR2 is LQKENI. With V trimmed by 3 bases and J by 6 bases, 2 bases remained unmatched. CDR3 length: 13 amino acids. In DNA, the CDR3 is TGTGCCAGCTCACCGACAGGGCGCAATGAGCAGTTCTTC. This encodes CASSPTGRNEQFF.

The chain combines TRBV9 with TRBJ1-5, with D possibly TRBD1 on 6 matching bases. The CDR3 loop spans 14 amino acids. V shed 0 bases and J shed 7 bases, with 11 bases lying between them. From germline, CDR1 is SGDLS and CDR2 YYNGEE. CDR3 protein: CASSVGGGIQPQHF. The CDR3 DNA reads as TGTGCCAGCAGCGTAGGAGGGGGGATCCAGCCCCAGCATTTT.

The V gene is TRBV5-1, the J gene TRBJ2-1; D unclear. Trimming pared 2 bases from V and 9 bases from J, leaving 9 bases between. From germline, CDR1 is SGHRS and CDR2 YFSETQ. The CDR3 loop spans 12 amino acids. The CDR3 DNA reads TGCGCCAGCAGCTTATTACGTGGTGAGCAGTTCTTC. This encodes CASSLLRGEQFF.

Concerning this clone: The same CDR3 is also encoded by other DNA sequences in this sample. The gene calls are TRBV7-2 and TRBJ2-7; D is uncertain. This CDR3 spans 14 amino acids. Germline assignment: CDR1 SGHTA and CDR2 FQGNSA. The V end lost 1 base, the J end lost 0 bases, and 7 bases lay between the germline ends. The CDR3 reads CASSLEGSSYEQYF. The CDR3 region has the DNA TGTGCCAGCAGCTTAGAGGGTAGCTCCTACGAGCAGTACTTC.

The chain combines TRBV5-1 with TRBJ2-3; D not certain. V was pared by 3 bases and J by 2 bases, with 13 bases between. Germline values: CDR1 SGHRS, CDR2 YFSETQ. This CDR3 region has 15 residues. CDR3 nucleotides: TGCGCCAGCAGCTCCCATGTAGCTAACACAGATACGCAGTATTTT. This encodes CASSSHVANTDTQYF.

This chain joins TRBV6-4 and TRBJ1-1; 9 nucleotides align to TRBD1. Germline-derived CDR1 and CDR2 are MRHNA and SNTAGT. The trim removed 6 bases at V and 1 base at J, leaving 9 bases unmatched. CDR3 length: 16 residues. CDR3 in DNA: TGTGCCAGCAGGGGGAATCACAGGGGGCGGAACACTGAAGCTTTCTTT. Translated: CASRGNHRGRNTEAFF.

This chain uses TRBV9 with TRBJ2-5; 9 bases fit TRBD2. Looked up from germline, CDR1 is SGDLS and CDR2 is YYNGEE. V trimming: 2 bases; J trimming: 2 bases; junction bases outside the gene matches: 4. The CDR3 loop spans 15 amino acids. In nucleotides, the CDR3 is TGTGCCAGCAGCGTCGGACTAGCGACTCAAGAGACCCAGTACTTC. It codes for CASSVGLATQETQYF.

V gene TRBV11-2 combines with J gene TRBJ2-2, with D possibly TRBD1 on 6 matching bases. The germline CDR1 and CDR2 sequences are SGHAT and FQNNGV. Trimming removed 5 bases from V and 6 bases from J, with 16 bases in between. The CDR3 is 15 amino acids. CDR3 protein: CASSEGTGFAGELFF. CDR3 in DNA: TGTGCCAGCAGCGAGGGAACAGGGTTCGCCGGGGAGCTGTTTTTT.

The V gene is TRBV19, the J gene TRBJ2-1; D perhaps matches TRBD1 (5 bases). Germline CDR1 is LNHDA and CDR2 is SQIVND (reference sequence). Trimming took off 6 bases at V and 7 bases at J, with 16 bases between the two ends. The CDR3 length is 14 residues. Written as DNA, the CDR3 is TGTGCCAGTAGAGACCCAGGGTTTCGGAATGAGCAGTTCTTC. This codes for CASRDPGFRNEQFF.